A selection of T cell receptor beta chains follows, all from one sample in a study of cytomegalovirus exposure and HLA in healthy donors. Clones were sequenced by immunoSEQ multiplex PCR, and TCRdb holds only the in-frame ones, with some missing. The data contain over 150,000 clones, approximately 84% of them singletons. The sample comprised PBMCs. Receptors originate from a woman in her fifties or sixties in good health and CMV-seropositive. The CDR3 runs from the conserved cysteine through the conserved F or W. Clone size is shown for a subset of rows, as once, few, many or a class of expanded clone.

V: TRBV28
size: .
J: TRBJ1-1
CDR3: CASSTAGDEDTEAFF

V: TRBV7-9
size: .
J: TRBJ1-5
CDR3: CASSLALLDRGNQPQHF

V: TRBV7-7
size: .
J: TRBJ2-5
CDR3: CASRDRGETQYF

V: TRBV7-2
size: .
J: TRBJ1-5
CDR3: CASRIGGRSNQPQHF

V: TRBV6-5
size: .
J: .
CDR3: CASSYSWQRGDYEQYF

V: TRBV7-2
size: .
J: TRBJ2-1
CDR3: CASSSGLAGVYEQFF

V: TRBV5-4
size: .
J: TRBJ2-5
CDR3: CASSLGTVAFSVETQYF

V: TRBV7-9
size: .
J: TRBJ2-1
CDR3: CASSLASGGAYNEQFF

V: TRBV6-5
size: .
J: TRBJ2-1
CDR3: CASSYPPGTPFNEQFF

V: TRBV29-1
size: once
J: TRBJ1-1
CDR3: CSVGGQWVMDTEAFF

V: TRBV5-6
size: .
J: TRBJ1-2
CDR3: CASSSGGPTNYGYTF

V: TRBV5-1
size: few
J: TRBJ1-4
CDR3: CASSPGGPTNEKLFF

V: TRBV19
size: .
J: TRBJ2-3
CDR3: CASSPRTGVLTDTQYF

V: TRBV2
size: .
J: TRBJ1-5
CDR3: CASSGRDDPEYSNQPQHF

V: TRBV5-1
size: once
J: TRBJ2-1
CDR3: CASSLGVGDTSYNEQFF

V: TRBV20-1
size: once
J: TRBJ1-1
CDR3: CSALGAVAFF

V: TRBV11-3
size: once
J: TRBJ1-3
CDR3: CASRDGRYRDTIYF

V: TRBV10-3
size: many
J: TRBJ1-1
CDR3: CAISIKGLSNTEAFF

V: TRBV30
size: few
J: TRBJ1-3
CDR3: CAWSVRGSGNTIYF

V: TRBV14
size: .
J: TRBJ2-2
CDR3: CASSQDAGQGTGELFF

V: TRBV28
size: .
J: TRBJ2-7
CDR3: CASSLGGQGASYEQYF

V: TRBV5-4
size: .
J: TRBJ2-1
CDR3: CASSQGVDEQFF

V: TRBV4-3
size: .
J: TRBJ2-3
CDR3: CASSQLAEADTQYF

V: TRBV14
size: .
J: TRBJ1-1
CDR3: CASSQGLYTEAFF

V: TRBV14
size: few
J: TRBJ1-1
CDR3: CASSPQGYTEAFF

V: TRBV28
size: .
J: TRBJ2-4
CDR3: CASSSWTGIAKNIQYF

V: TRBV6-1
size: .
J: TRBJ1-2
CDR3: CASSAAGALYYGYTF

V: TRBV15
size: .
J: TRBJ2-4
CDR3: CATSTGLAGGHQQYF

V: TRBV27
size: .
J: TRBJ2-5
CDR3: CASSLQAATAQETQYF

V: TRBV15
size: .
J: TRBJ2-2
CDR3: CATSRGETSDTGELFF

V: TRBV5-1
size: .
J: TRBJ2-1
CDR3: CASSLSRDNEQFF

V: TRBV7-9
size: .
J: TRBJ2-7
CDR3: CASSLTGYEQYF

V: TRBV29-1
size: .
J: TRBJ2-3
CDR3: CSVELGGFGTDTQYF

V: TRBV27
size: .
J: TRBJ2-1
CDR3: CASSWEGEGYNEQFF

V: TRBV19
size: .
J: TRBJ1-5
CDR3: CASSNRGGNQPQHF

V: TRBV2
size: .
J: TRBJ1-1
CDR3: CASQSIRNTEAFF

V: TRBV5-1
size: .
J: TRBJ1-2
CDR3: CASRAGTGGDGYTF

V: TRBV4-2
size: .
J: TRBJ2-7
CDR3: CASSRDKIYEQYF

V: TRBV7-3
size: .
J: TRBJ2-1
CDR3: CASSLTSWSSYNEQFF